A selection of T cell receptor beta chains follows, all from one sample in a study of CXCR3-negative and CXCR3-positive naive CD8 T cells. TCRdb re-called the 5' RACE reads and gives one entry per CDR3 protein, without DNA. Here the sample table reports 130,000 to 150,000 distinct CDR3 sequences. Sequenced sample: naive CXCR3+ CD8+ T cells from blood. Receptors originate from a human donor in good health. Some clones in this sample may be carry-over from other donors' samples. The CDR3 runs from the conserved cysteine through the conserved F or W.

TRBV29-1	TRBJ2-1	CSVEDQGPEQFF
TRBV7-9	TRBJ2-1	CASSSIRASGGHNEQFF
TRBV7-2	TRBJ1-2	CASSFPGQGLEGYSF
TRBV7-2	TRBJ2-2	CASSSYGGELFF
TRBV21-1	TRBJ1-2	CAREGEGGYTF
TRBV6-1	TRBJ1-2	CASSETGAHYGYTF
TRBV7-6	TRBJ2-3	CASRGLAGGPDTQYF
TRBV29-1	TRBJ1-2	CSAGGQYVEGYTF
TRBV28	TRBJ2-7	CASSFPPRDSSYEQYF
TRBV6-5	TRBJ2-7	CASSRSLAYEQYF
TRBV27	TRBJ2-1	CASSLTTDSYNEQFF